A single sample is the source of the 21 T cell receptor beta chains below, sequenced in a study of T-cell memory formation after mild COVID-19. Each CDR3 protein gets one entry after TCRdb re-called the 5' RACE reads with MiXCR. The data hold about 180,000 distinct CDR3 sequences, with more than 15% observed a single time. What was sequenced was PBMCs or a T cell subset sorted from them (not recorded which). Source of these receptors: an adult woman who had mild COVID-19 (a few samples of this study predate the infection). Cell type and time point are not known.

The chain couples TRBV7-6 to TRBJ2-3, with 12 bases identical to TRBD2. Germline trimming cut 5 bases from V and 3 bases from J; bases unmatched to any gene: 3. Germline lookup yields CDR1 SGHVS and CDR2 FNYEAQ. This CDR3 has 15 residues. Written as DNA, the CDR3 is TGTGCCAGCAGCCCTAGCGGGGGGGCAACAGATACGCAGTATTTT. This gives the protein CASSPSGGATDTQYF. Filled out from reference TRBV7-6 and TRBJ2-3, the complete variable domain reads GAGVSQSPRYKVTKRGQDVALRCDPISGHVSLYWYRQALGQGPEFLTYFNYEAQQDKSGLPNDRFSAERPEGSISTLTIQRTEQRDSAMYRCASSPSGGATDTQYFGPGTRLTVL.

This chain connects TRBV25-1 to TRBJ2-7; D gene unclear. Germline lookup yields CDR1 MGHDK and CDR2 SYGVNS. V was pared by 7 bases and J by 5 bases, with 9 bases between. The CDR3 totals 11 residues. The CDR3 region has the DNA TGTGCCAGCAAGGACCGGGACGAGCAGTACTTC. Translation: CASKDRDEQYF.

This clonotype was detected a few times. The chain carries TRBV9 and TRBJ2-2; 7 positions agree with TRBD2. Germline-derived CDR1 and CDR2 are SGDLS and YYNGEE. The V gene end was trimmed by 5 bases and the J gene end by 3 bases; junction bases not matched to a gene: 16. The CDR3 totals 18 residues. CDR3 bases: TGTGCCAGCAGTGAACAGACCCCGGGACTAATCGACACCGGGGAGCTGTTTTTT. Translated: CASSEQTPGLIDTGELFF.

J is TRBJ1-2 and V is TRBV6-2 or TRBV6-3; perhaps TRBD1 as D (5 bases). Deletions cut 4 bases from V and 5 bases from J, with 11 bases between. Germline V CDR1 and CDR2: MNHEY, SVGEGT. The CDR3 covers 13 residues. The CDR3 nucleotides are TGTGCCAGCAGTTTGGGGCGACAATATGGCTACACCTTC. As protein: CASSLGRQYGYTF.

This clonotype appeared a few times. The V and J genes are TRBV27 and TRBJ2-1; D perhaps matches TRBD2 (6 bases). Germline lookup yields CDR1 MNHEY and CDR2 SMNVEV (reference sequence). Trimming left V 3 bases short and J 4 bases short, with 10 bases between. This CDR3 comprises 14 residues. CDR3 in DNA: TGTGCCAGCAGTTTGGAGGGGTGGTACAATGAGCAGTTCTTC. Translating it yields CASSLEGWYNEQFF.

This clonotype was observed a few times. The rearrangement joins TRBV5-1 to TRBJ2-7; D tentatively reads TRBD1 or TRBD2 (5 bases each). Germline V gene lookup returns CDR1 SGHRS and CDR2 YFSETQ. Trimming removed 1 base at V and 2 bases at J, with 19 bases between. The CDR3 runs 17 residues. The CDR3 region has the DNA TGCGCCAGCAGCTTGCGGGGTAACGGGACCATTCCCTACGAGCAGTACTTC. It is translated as CASSLRGNGTIPYEQYF.

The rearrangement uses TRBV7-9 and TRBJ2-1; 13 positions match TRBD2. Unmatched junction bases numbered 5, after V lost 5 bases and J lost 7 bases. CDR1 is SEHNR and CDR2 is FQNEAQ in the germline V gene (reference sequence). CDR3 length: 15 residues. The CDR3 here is CASSRRTSGSNEQFF. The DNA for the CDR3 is TGTGCCAGCAGCCGGAGGACTAGCGGGAGTAATGAGCAGTTCTTC. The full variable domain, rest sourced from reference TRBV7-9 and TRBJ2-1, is DTGVSQNPRHKITKRGQNVTFRCDPISEHNRLYWYRQTLGQGPEFLTYFQNEAQLEKSRLLSDRFSAERPKGSFSTLEIQRTEQGDSAMYLCASSRRTSGSNEQFFGPGTRLTVL.

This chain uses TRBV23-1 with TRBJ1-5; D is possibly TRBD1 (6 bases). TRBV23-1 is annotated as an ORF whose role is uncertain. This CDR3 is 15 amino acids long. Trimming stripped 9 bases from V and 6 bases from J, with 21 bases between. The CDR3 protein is CASLQGPWGGQPQHF. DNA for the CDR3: TGCGCCAGTCTGCAGGGGCCCTGGGGGGGTCAGCCCCAGCATTTT.

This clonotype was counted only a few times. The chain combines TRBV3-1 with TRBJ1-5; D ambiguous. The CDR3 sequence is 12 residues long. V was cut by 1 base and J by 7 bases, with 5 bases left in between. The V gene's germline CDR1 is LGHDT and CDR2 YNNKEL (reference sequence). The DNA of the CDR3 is TGTGCCAGCAGCCAAGTGGGCCAGCCCCAGCATTTT. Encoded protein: CASSQVGQPQHF.

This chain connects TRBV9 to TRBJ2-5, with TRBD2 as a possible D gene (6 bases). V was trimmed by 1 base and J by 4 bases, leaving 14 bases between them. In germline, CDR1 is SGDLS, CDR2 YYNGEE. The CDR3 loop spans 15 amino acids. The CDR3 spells CASSVTPGDGETQYF. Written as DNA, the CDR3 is TGTGCCAGCAGCGTAACTCCGGGGGATGGAGAGACCCAGTACTTC.

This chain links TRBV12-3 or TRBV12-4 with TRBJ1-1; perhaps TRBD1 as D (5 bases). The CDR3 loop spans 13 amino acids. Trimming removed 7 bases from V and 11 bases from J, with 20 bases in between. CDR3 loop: CASTSAFGGWAFF. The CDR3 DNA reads TGTGCCAGCACCAGTGCATTCGGGGGATGGGCTTTCTTT.

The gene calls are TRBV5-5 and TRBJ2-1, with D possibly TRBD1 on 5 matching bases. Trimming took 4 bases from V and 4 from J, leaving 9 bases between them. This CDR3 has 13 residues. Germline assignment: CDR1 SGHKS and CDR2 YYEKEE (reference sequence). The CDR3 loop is CASSQDMYNEQFF. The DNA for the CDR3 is TGTGCCAGCAGCCAGGACATGTACAATGAGCAGTTCTTC.

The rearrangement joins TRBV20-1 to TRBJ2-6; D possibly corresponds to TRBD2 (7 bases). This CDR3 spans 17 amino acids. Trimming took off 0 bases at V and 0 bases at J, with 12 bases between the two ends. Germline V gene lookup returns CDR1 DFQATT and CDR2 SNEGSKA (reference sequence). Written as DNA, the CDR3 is TGCAGTGCTAGAGATCCGGGGGGCAGCTCTGGGGCCAACGTCCTGACTTTC. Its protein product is CSARDPGGSSGANVLTF.

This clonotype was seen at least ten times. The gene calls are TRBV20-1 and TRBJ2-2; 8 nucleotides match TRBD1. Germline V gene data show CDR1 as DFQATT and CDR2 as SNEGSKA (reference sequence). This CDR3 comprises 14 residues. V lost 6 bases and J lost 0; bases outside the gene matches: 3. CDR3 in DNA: TGCAGTGCGCAGGGGGCAGCGAACACCGGGGAGCTGTTTTTT. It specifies CSAQGAANTGELFF.

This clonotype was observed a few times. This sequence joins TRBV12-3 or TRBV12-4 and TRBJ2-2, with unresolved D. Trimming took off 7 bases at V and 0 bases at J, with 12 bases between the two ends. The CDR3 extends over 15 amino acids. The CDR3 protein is CASTSATANTGELFF. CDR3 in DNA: TGTGCCAGCACCTCAGCAACCGCGAACACCGGGGAGCTGTTTTTT.

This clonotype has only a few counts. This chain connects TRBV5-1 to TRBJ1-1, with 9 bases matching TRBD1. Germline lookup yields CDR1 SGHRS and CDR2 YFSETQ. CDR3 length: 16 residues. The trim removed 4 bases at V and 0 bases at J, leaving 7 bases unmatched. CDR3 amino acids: CASSANRGRVNTEAFF. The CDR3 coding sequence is TGCGCCAGCAGCGCTAACAGGGGGCGGGTGAACACTGAAGCTTTCTTT.

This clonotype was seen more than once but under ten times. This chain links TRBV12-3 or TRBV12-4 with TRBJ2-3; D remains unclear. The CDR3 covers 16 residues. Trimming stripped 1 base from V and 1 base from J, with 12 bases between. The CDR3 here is CASSLGPTIRTDTQYF. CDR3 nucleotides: TGTGCCAGCAGTTTAGGGCCAACTATCCGCACAGATACGCAGTATTTT.

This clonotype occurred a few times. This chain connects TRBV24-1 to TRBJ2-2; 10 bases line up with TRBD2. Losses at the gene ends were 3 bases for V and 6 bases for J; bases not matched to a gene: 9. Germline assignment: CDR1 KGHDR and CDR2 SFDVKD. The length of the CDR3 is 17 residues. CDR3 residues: CATSDAASGSGPGELFF. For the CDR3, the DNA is TGTGCCACCAGTGATGCCGCTAGCGGGAGTGGGCCCGGGGAGCTGTTTTTT.

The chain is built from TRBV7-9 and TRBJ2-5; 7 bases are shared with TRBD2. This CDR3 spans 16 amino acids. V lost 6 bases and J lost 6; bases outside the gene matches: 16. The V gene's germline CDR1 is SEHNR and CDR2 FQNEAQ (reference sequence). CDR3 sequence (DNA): TGTGCCAGCAGGCCTAAACCGGGGGGAGGGCAGAAGACCCAGTACTTC. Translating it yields CASRPKPGGGQKTQYF.

The chain's CDR3 is CASSRQGTAKNIQYF. In nucleotides, the CDR3 is TGTGCCAGTAGTCGACAGGGGACAGCCAAAAACATTCAGTACTTC. V usage is TRBV19 and J usage is TRBJ2-4, with 8 bases aligning to TRBD1. The CDR3 spans 15 residues. Germline trimming cut 5 bases from V and 0 bases from J; bases unmatched to any gene: 3. Germline values: CDR1 LNHDA, CDR2 SQIVND (reference sequence).

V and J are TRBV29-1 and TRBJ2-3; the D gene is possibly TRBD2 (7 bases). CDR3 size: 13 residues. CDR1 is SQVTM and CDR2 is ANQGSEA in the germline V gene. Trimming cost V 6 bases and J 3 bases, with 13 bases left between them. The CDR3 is CSVEGGNTDTQYF. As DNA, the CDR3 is TGCAGCGTCGAGGGGGGGAATACAGATACGCAGTATTTT.